The clone carrying this T cell receptor (beta chain) was observed once. Its antigen is unknown. Brentuximab vedotin exposure varied, and every patient relapsed after autologous stem cell transplantation. Some clones are missing from TCRdb's copy, which holds only in-frame ones; the method was immunoSEQ multiplex PCR. The sample has 9,500 to 14,000 clones, 70% to 90% seen once; the top ten hold about 29%. This specimen belongs to a study of PD-1 blockade in classical Hodgkin lymphoma. The germline V and J ends were trimmed by 5 bases and 2 bases, with 13 bases remaining between them. The germline V gene has CDR1 SEHNR and CDR2 FQNEAQ (reference sequence). CDR3 size: 14 residues. Points from the study as a whole: Complete responders had baseline diversity similar to newly diagnosed patients. CD4+ TCR diversity, unlike CD8+, climbed significantly by C4D1.

The source was peripheral blood mononuclear cells (PBMCs), collected at baseline. The genes are TRBV7-9 and TRBJ2-7, with a tentative D call TRBD2 (6 bases). This clonotype originated in a human donor with classical Hodgkin lymphoma. The CDR3, as DNA: TGTGCCAGCAGCCCTGGGGTAGCGGCCTACGAGCAGTACTTC. Protein sequence: CASSPGVAAYEQYF.